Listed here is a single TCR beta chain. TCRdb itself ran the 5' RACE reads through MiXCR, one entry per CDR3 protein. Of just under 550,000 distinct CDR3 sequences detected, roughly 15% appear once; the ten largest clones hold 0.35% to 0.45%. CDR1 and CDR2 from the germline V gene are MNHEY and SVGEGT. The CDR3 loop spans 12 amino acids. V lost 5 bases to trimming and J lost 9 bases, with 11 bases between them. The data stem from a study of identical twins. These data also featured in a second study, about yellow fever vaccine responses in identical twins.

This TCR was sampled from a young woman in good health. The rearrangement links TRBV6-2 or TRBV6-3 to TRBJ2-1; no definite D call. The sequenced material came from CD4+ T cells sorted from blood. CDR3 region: CASSLTPVEQFF. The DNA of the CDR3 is TGTGCCAGCAGTCTCACCCCTGTTGAGCAGTTCTTC.